The 28 T cell receptor beta chains below come from one sample, sequenced in a study of CDR3 diversity in severe acne. MiXCR, applied by TCRdb to the PCR reads, yields one record per CDR3 protein. This sample yields about 85,000 distinct CDR3 sequences, of which about 48% are seen a single time; about a tenth belongs to the top ten. The sample consisted of blood. Source of these receptors: a male donor in good health, serving as a control.

This clonotype was detected only a few times. The rearrangement joins TRBV20-1 to TRBJ1-5; 9 positions agree with TRBD1. The ends lost 6 bases at V and 1 base at J; junction bases unmatched: 10. The germline V gene has CDR1 DFQATT and CDR2 SNEGSKA (reference sequence). CDR3 size: 16 residues. The CDR3 is CSASPGTGRSNQPQHF. The CDR3 bases are TGCAGTGCCAGTCCCGGGACAGGGAGAAGCAATCAGCCCCAGCATTTT.

The chain couples TRBV2 to TRBJ2-3; 7 positions match TRBD1. The CDR3 length is 13 residues. Germline V gives CDR1 SNHLY, CDR2 FYNNEI. V was clipped by 3 bases and J by 5 bases; unmatched bases: 2. The CDR3 sequence is CASSDSGGDTQYF. The CDR3 DNA reads as TGTGCCAGCAGTGACTCAGGGGGAGATACGCAGTATTTT.

The chain joins TRBV20-1 to TRBJ2-7; D not resolved. Germline V gives CDR1 DFQATT, CDR2 SNEGSKA (reference sequence). V lost 6 bases, J lost 2 bases, and 11 bases lay in between. CDR3 length: 12 amino acids. CDR3 sequence: CSAKTDAYEQYF. The CDR3 DNA reads as TGCAGTGCGAAAACAGATGCCTACGAGCAGTACTTC.

Notes on this clonotype: A read error may produce the germline difference seen at one junction end. The chain recombines TRBV25-1 with TRBJ1-5; D is perhaps TRBD1 (5 bases). Germline CDR1 and CDR2: MGHDK and SYGVNS. The CDR3 spans 16 residues. CDR3 sequence: CASSSSDSPNNPPQHF. CDR3 coding DNA: TGTGCCAGCAGTTCTTCCGACAGCCCAAACAATCCGCCCCAGCATTTT.

This clonotype came up many times. This chain connects TRBV25-1 to TRBJ2-5, with D possibly TRBD2 on 6 matching bases. In germline, CDR1 is MGHDK, CDR2 SYGVNS. The CDR3 consists of 16 residues. Trimming stripped 3 bases from V and 3 bases from J, with 17 bases between. CDR3 in DNA: TGTGCCAGCAGTGATAGGGGCCGGGACTTCAAAGAGACCCAGTACTTC. Its translation is CASSDRGRDFKETQYF.

Only a few counts were recorded for this clonotype. This chain uses TRBV7-9 with TRBJ2-5, with a weak D call TRBD2 (5 bases). The CDR3 is 13 residues long. Germline-derived CDR1 and CDR2 are SEHNR and FQNEAQ (reference sequence). The ends were cut back, 6 bases at V and 0 bases at J, with 8 bases in the middle. DNA for the CDR3: TGTGCCAGCAGTGACGGGGACCAAGAGACCCAGTACTTC. This encodes CASSDGDQETQYF.

This clonotype was observed at least ten times. The rearrangement uses TRBV11-2 and TRBJ1-2; D gene ambiguous. The V and J ends lost 2 bases and 0 bases respectively, with 7 bases between them. The CDR3 runs to 14 residues. From germline, CDR1 is SGHAT and CDR2 FQNNGV. The CDR3 coding sequence is TGTGCCAGCAGCTTAATCAGGACTAACTATGGCTACACCTTC. This gives the protein CASSLIRTNYGYTF.

The V gene is TRBV7-8, the J gene TRBJ2-7, with 9 bases fitting TRBD1. Trimming took 6 bases from V and 5 from J; bases not matched to a gene: 14. The CDR3 runs 16 residues. The germline V gene has CDR1 SGHVS and CDR2 FQNEAQ. CDR3 in amino acids: CASSYPPDRGGHEQYF. CDR3 sequence (DNA): TGTGCCAGCAGTTACCCTCCGGACAGGGGAGGACACGAGCAGTACTTC. Full variable domain (outside the CDR3, taken from reference TRBV7-8 and TRBJ2-7): GAGVSQSPRYKVAKRGQDVALRCDPISGHVSLFWYQQALGQGPEFLTYFQNEAQLDKSGLPSDRFFAERPEGSVSTLKIQRTQQEDSAVYLCASSYPPDRGGHEQYFGPGTRLTVT.

This clonotype was seen repeatedly, ten times or more. As DNA, the CDR3 is TGTGCCAGCACCCCCCAGCCCGGAAACACCATATATTTT. Translated: CASTPQPGNTIYF. The chain has TRBV7-2 and TRBJ1-3, with D hard to call. Germline V gene sequence: CDR1 SGHTA, CDR2 FQGNSA. CDR3 size: 13 residues. Trimming stripped 7 bases from V and 4 bases from J, with 11 bases between.

The V and J genes are TRBV7-3 and TRBJ2-2; no definite D call. CDR1 SGHTA and CDR2 FQGTGA come from the germline V gene. The V end was cut by 0 bases, the J end by 4 bases, with 3 bases between. The CDR3 runs to 13 residues. The CDR3 region is CASSLTPTGELFF. CDR3 in DNA: TGTGCCAGCAGCTTAACGCCCACCGGGGAGCTGTTTTTT.

This clonotype was seen many times. The chain employs TRBV29-1 and TRBJ1-2; 8 nucleotides align to TRBD1. The CDR3 extends over 16 amino acids. After removal of 6 bases from V and 4 bases from J, the junction contained 16 bases not matched to a gene. In germline, CDR1 is SQVTM, CDR2 ANQGSEA. The CDR3 DNA reads as TGCAGCGTAAATCAGGGGGCGCGAATGTTTACCTATGGCTACACCTTC. Translation: CSVNQGARMFTYGYTF.

This chain connects TRBV28 to TRBJ2-5; no clear D gene. The V and J ends lost 2 bases and 5 bases respectively, with 15 bases between them. The CDR3 covers 15 residues. Germline V gene sequence: CDR1 MDHEN, CDR2 SYDVKM. CDR3 nucleotides: TGTGCCAGCAGTTTAGTTAGCCCAGCTCAGGAGACCCAGTACTTC. Residues: CASSLVSPAQETQYF.

This clonotype occurred a few times. This rearrangement joins TRBV2 to TRBJ1-5, with D perhaps matching TRBD1 (5 bases). The CDR3 has 14 amino acids. Germline lookup yields CDR1 SNHLY and CDR2 FYNNEI. V lost 5 bases and J 7 bases, leaving 15 bases between the germline ends. The CDR3 spells CASSPGPEGQPQHF. The CDR3 nucleotides are TGTGCCAGCAGTCCGGGACCCGAGGGACAGCCCCAGCATTTT. Filled out from reference TRBV2 and TRBJ1-5, the complete variable domain reads EPEVTQTPSHQVTQMGQEVILRCVPISNHLYFYWYRQILGQKVEFLVSFYNNEISEKSEIFDDQFSVERPDGSNFTLKIRSTKLEDSAMYFCASSPGPEGQPQHFGDGTRLSIL.

About this clonotype itself: One junction end disagrees with the germline gene, perhaps due to a read error. Written as DNA, the CDR3 is TGTGCCAGCAGTAGAACAGGGTCGGGCAATCAGCCCCGGCATTTT. This codes for CASSRTGSGNQPRHF. J is TRBJ1-5 and V is TRBV12-3 or TRBV12-4; a weak D match, TRBD1 (6 bases). The CDR3 contains 15 residues.

This clonotype was counted a few times. The CDR3 nucleotides are TGTGCCAGCAGCTTGTTCGGGACTAGCTCCTACGAGCAGTACTTC. Translated, it gives CASSLFGTSSYEQYF. This chain links TRBV7-9 with TRBJ2-7; 8 bases line up with TRBD2. J lost 0 bases, V lost 3 bases, and 4 bases had no gene match. Germline V gives CDR1 SEHNR, CDR2 FQNEAQ (reference sequence). CDR3 length: 15 amino acids.

This chain uses TRBV29-1 with TRBJ2-7, with 9 bases identical to TRBD1. Trimming removed 2 bases from V and 1 base from J; junction bases left unmatched: 3. CDR1 SQVTM and CDR2 ANQGSEA come from the germline V gene. This CDR3 has 14 amino acids. The CDR3 sequence: CSVEFGQGSYEQYF. Here the CDR3 DNA reads TGCAGCGTTGAATTTGGACAGGGGTCCTACGAGCAGTACTTC.

The chain joins TRBV30 to TRBJ1-5, with D possibly being TRBD1 (5 bases). Germline V lookup: CDR1 GTSNPN, CDR2 SVGIG (reference sequence). V was shortened by 2 bases and J by 8 bases, with 13 bases between the two germline ends. The CDR3 spans 13 residues. The CDR3 reads CAWSWGRKEPQHF. In DNA, the CDR3 is TGTGCCTGGAGTTGGGGCAGGAAGGAGCCCCAGCATTTT.

The chain recombines TRBV20-1 with TRBJ2-5; tentative D call: TRBD2 (5 bases). The tail of the sequence fits TRBJ2-7 better, so the J call may be wrong. Germline V gene lookup returns CDR1 DFQATT and CDR2 SNEGSKA (reference sequence). The CDR3 extends over 12 amino acids. CDR3 nucleotides: TGCAGGGACTTTTGTGGGTGTGACGAGCAGTACTTC. Encoded protein: CRDFCGCDEQYF.

This clonotype was seen ten or more times. The CDR3 nucleotides are TGTGCCAGCAGTGGGACTAGCGATAGCACAGATACGCAGTATTTT. Translation gives CASSGTSDSTDTQYF. This rearrangement joins TRBV6-6 to TRBJ2-3; 10 bases line up with TRBD2. The CDR3 sequence is 15 residues long. The trim removed 5 bases at V and 0 bases at J, leaving 2 bases unmatched. Germline-derived CDR1 and CDR2 are MNHNY and SVGAGI (reference sequence).

This clonotype was observed a handful of times. The chain is built from TRBV5-8 and TRBJ1-1; D is ambiguous. Germline V gene data show CDR1 as SGHTS and CDR2 as YDEGEE. This CDR3 is built from 11 residues. V lost 0 bases to trimming and J lost 7 bases, with 4 bases between them. The CDR3 here is CASSLDSEAFF. CDR3 bases: TGTGCCAGCAGCTTGGATAGTGAAGCTTTCTTT. Supplemented by reference TRBV5-8 and TRBJ1-1, the full variable domain reads EAGVTQSPTHLIKTRGQQATLRCSPISGHTSVYWYQQALGLGLQFLLWYDEGEERNRGNFPPRFSGRQFPNYSSELNVNALELEDSALYLCASSLDSEAFFGQGTRLTVV.

The genes are TRBV25-1 and TRBJ1-5; maybe TRBD1 (5 bases). Trimming removed 7 bases from V and 3 bases from J, with 13 bases in between. Germline CDR1 reads MGHDK; CDR2 reads SYGVNS. This CDR3 is 14 amino acids long. The CDR3 DNA sequence: TGTGCCAGCACTGTGTGGGACCTCAATCAGCCCCAGCATTTT. Its translation: CASTVWDLNQPQHF.

This clonotype was observed a few times. The chain couples TRBV24-1 to TRBJ1-1; D not resolved. Per the germline V gene, CDR1 is KGHDR and CDR2 is SFDVKD. This CDR3 contains 14 residues. V was shortened by 1 base and J by 11 bases, with 16 bases between the two germline ends. In DNA, the CDR3 is TGTGCCACCAGTGATTTCGTAGCAGGAAGTGGCGCTTTCTTT. As protein: CATSDFVAGSGAFF.

The table lists this clonotype with a few counts. The V and J genes are TRBV19 and TRBJ2-7; D gene ambiguous. This CDR3 contains 15 residues. The germline gives CDR1 LNHDA, CDR2 SQIVND (reference sequence). V was cut by 3 bases and J by 3 bases, with 15 bases left in between. CDR3 sequence reads: CASSIGRDTLYEQYF. The CDR3 DNA follows: TGTGCCAGTAGTATTGGAAGAGACACACTCTACGAGCAGTACTTC.

This rearrangement joins TRBV20-1 to TRBJ2-3; 10 bases agree with TRBD2. The germline gives CDR1 DFQATT, CDR2 SNEGSKA (reference sequence). The CDR3 totals 16 residues. With 3 bases clipped from V and 2 bases from J, the junction kept 8 bases outside the gene matches. The CDR3 DNA reads TGCAGTGCTAGGGGAACACTAGCGGGGTACACAGATACGCAGTATTTT. Translating it yields CSARGTLAGYTDTQYF.

The rearrangement joins TRBV20-1 to TRBJ2-1, with TRBD2 identical over 7 bases. With V trimmed by 2 bases and J by 7 bases, 8 bases remained unmatched. Germline CDR1 is DFQATT and CDR2 is SNEGSKA (reference sequence). The CDR3 is made up of 14 amino acids. This chain's CDR3 is CSARPAGLGNEQFF. The CDR3, as DNA: TGCAGTGCTAGACCAGCGGGGCTAGGGAATGAGCAGTTCTTC.

This clonotype is a singleton in its sample. The genes are TRBV12-3 or TRBV12-4 and TRBJ1-2; perhaps TRBD1 as D (6 bases). The length of the CDR3 is 14 residues. Trimming pared 3 bases from V and 1 base from J, leaving 9 bases between. In nucleotides, the CDR3 is TGTGCCAGCAGTTTGACAGGTGATAACTATGGCTACACCTTC. The encoded protein is CASSLTGDNYGYTF.

This clonotype was counted a few times. Germline is not matched at one junction end, which may reflect a read error. The chain carries TRBV24-1 and TRBJ2-7; possibly TRBD2 for D (6 bases). Germline CDR1 reads KGHDR; CDR2 reads SFDVKD. The CDR3 totals 15 residues. This chain's CDR3 is CATSQPGTFSDEQYF. The CDR3, as DNA: TGTGCCACCAGTCAACCCGGGACTTTCTCCGACGAGCAGTACTTC.

The CDR3 DNA is TGTGCCAGCAGTGTCAGCCCCGGCGTCTATGGCTACACCTTC. It translates to CASSVSPGVYGYTF. The V gene is TRBV7-9, the J gene TRBJ1-2, with no clear D. The germline CDR1 and CDR2 sequences are SEHNR and FQNEAQ (reference sequence). V dropped 6 bases and J dropped 4 bases, with 15 bases sitting between them. CDR3 size: 14 residues.